The 24 T cell receptor beta chains listed next were all sequenced from one sample in a study of blood T cell repertoires in COVID-19 (dated by TCRdb to the early 2020s). Library preparation used the immunoSEQ multiplex PCR assay. TCRdb carries this immuneACCESS record with in-frame sequences only. Its versions omit some clonotypes, under half of them owing to an unresolved V gene in the studies checked, with the rest unexplained. This sample holds some 160,000 clones; around 81% were observed only once. The biggest ten clones account for 5% of the sample. The source material was peripheral blood. Every receptor here comes from a woman in her fifties or sixties with acute or convalescent COVID-19.

The CDR3 DNA sequence: TGTGCCAGCAGCCAAGAGGAGGCGGGAGGCTCCTACAATGAGCAGTTCTTC. It encodes CASSQEEAGGSYNEQFF. This rearrangement joins TRBV4-2 to TRBJ2-1; 8 positions agree with TRBD2. J lost 0 bases, V lost 0 bases, and 4 bases had no gene match. CDR3 length equals 17 residues. Per germline, CDR1 LGHNA and CDR2 YNFKEQ.

J is TRBJ1-2 and V is TRBV9; 8 bases map to TRBD1. V lost 0 bases and J lost 8; bases outside the gene matches: 18. Germline-derived CDR1 and CDR2 are SGDLS and YYNGEE. This CDR3 is built from 18 residues. DNA of the CDR3: TGTGCCAGCAGCGTAGGCACATTTGGGAAAACAGGGGGGAAAGGCTACACCTTC. Translation gives CASSVGTFGKTGGKGYTF. Variable domain in full (rest from reference TRBV9 and TRBJ1-2): DSGVTQTPKHLITATGQRVTLRCSPRSGDLSVYWYQQSLDQGLQFLIQYYNGEERAKGNILERFSAQQFPDLHSELNLSSLELGDSALYFCASSVGTFGKTGGKGYTFGSGTRLTVV.

This clone was seen a few times. The chain has TRBV4-1 and TRBJ2-5, with 8 bases identical to TRBD2. Germline lookup yields CDR1 MGHRA and CDR2 YSYEKL. J was trimmed by 5 bases and V by 0 bases; bases with no gene match: 14. CDR3 length: 18 residues. The CDR3 spells CASSQDPAGGLIGETQYF. Written as DNA, the CDR3 is TGCGCCAGCAGCCAAGATCCCGCGGGGGGCCTAATTGGGGAGACCCAGTACTTC.

The chain is built from TRBV4-1 and TRBJ2-1; D remains unclear. Trimming shortened V by 3 bases and J by 7 bases, and 4 bases separated the two germline ends. Germline V gene data show CDR1 as MGHRA and CDR2 as YSYEKL. This CDR3 region has 11 residues. The CDR3 region is CASSQANEQFF. DNA of the CDR3: TGCGCCAGCAGCCAGGCAAATGAGCAGTTCTTC.

The V and J genes are TRBV30 and TRBJ2-5; 7 bases agree with TRBD2. V lost 5 bases to trimming and J lost 5 bases; unmatched junction nucleotides: 5. The CDR3 is 12 amino acids. Looked up from germline, CDR1 is GTSNPN and CDR2 is SVGIG (reference sequence). The chain's CDR3 is CAWSTSVETQYF. CDR3 sequence (DNA): TGTGCCTGGTCCACTAGCGTGGAGACCCAGTACTTC.

The V call is TRBV9, the J call TRBJ2-7, with 8 bases fitting TRBD1. CDR3 size: 12 residues. Per germline, CDR1 SGDLS and CDR2 YYNGEE. J was trimmed by 4 bases and V by 3 bases; bases with no gene match: 0. The CDR3 bases are TGTGCCAGCAGCGGACAGGGGTACGAGCAGTACTTC. Its translation is CASSGQGYEQYF.

The chain uses TRBV6-2 or TRBV6-3 and TRBJ1-1; D is unresolved. Germline V gene sequence: CDR1 MNHEY, CDR2 SVGEGT. The germline V and J ends were trimmed by 4 bases and 6 bases, with 9 bases remaining between them. This CDR3 region has 12 residues. CDR3 in amino acids: CASSSVVSEAFF. The CDR3 DNA follows: TGTGCCAGCAGTTCCGTCGTGTCTGAAGCTTTCTTT.

In its sample, this clone was seen a few times. CDR3 nucleotide sequence: TGTGCCACCAGTGACCAACAGGCCGGGGGTTATGGCTACACCTTC. It translates to CATSDQQAGGYGYTF. The rearrangement links TRBV24-1 to TRBJ1-2, with a possible D match to TRBD1 (5 bases). The CDR3 runs to 15 residues. Germline CDR1 reads KGHDR; CDR2 reads SFDVKD. V lost 4 bases to trimming and J lost 5 bases, with 16 bases between them.

This clone appeared a few times. V gene TRBV11-3 combines with J gene TRBJ1-1; 8 bases agree with TRBD1. The CDR3 runs to 15 residues. V lost 3 bases, J lost 1 base, and 4 bases stayed unmatched. The germline V gene encodes CDR1 SGHNT and CDR2 YENEEA. The CDR3 DNA reads TGTGCCAGCAGCTTTACTGGACAGGGGAACACTGAAGCTTTCTTT. Its protein product is CASSFTGQGNTEAFF.

The rearrangement joins TRBV5-8 to TRBJ1-4, with D possibly matching TRBD1 (6 bases). The V end was cut by 8 bases, the J end by 8 bases, with 19 bases between. Germline V CDR1 and CDR2: SGHTS, YDEGEE. The CDR3 length is 14 residues. The DNA for the CDR3 is TGTGCCAGTACACGAGGACAGAGTGCCGAAAAACTGTTTTTT. Amino acids: CASTRGQSAEKLFF.

This chain uses TRBV30 with TRBJ1-5; TRBD1 matches 8 bases. The V and J ends lost 2 bases and 5 bases, in that order; junction bases with no gene match: 5. CDR1 is GTSNPN, CDR2 SVGIG, per germline (reference sequence). This CDR3 contains 14 residues. CDR3: CAWSTQQGDQPQHF. DNA of the CDR3: TGTGCCTGGAGTACCCAACAGGGGGATCAGCCCCAGCATTTT.

The table lists this clone with a few counts. V is TRBV5-1 and J is TRBJ1-1, with D tentatively TRBD1 (6 bases). The CDR3 loop spans 14 amino acids. V gave up 3 bases and J gave up 3 bases, with 12 bases separating them. Looked up from germline, CDR1 is SGHRS and CDR2 is YFSETQ. The CDR3 sequence: CASSWGQGDTEAFF. The DNA of the CDR3 is TGCGCCAGCAGCTGGGGGCAGGGTGACACTGAAGCTTTCTTT.

The rearrangement uses TRBV7-2 and TRBJ2-4; 10 bases line up with TRBD1. The trim removed 1 base at V and 8 bases at J, leaving 5 bases unmatched. The V gene's germline CDR1 is SGHTA and CDR2 FQGNSA. This CDR3 comprises 15 residues. The CDR3 region has the DNA TGTGCCAGCAGCTTAGGGGGACAGGGGATAGACATTCAGTACTTC. It specifies CASSLGGQGIDIQYF.

The rearrangement joins TRBV28 to TRBJ2-7; D is unresolved. Trimming removed 5 bases from V and 5 bases from J, with 13 bases in between. Germline V CDR1 and CDR2: MDHEN, SYDVKM. The CDR3 length is 13 residues. This CDR3 reads CASSLSPRDEQYF. The CDR3 coding sequence is TGTGCCAGCAGTCTAAGCCCCCGGGACGAGCAGTACTTC.

The V gene is TRBV3-1 (or the pseudogene TRBV3-2), the J gene TRBJ2-5; D possibly corresponds to TRBD1 (6 bases). From germline, CDR1 is LGHDT and CDR2 YNNKEL (reference sequence). The CDR3 extends over 15 amino acids. V lost 6 bases, J lost 4 bases, and 18 bases lay in between. The CDR3 spells CASSRNSGEGETQYF. The CDR3 nucleotides read TGTGCCAGCAGTCGGAACTCAGGGGAAGGAGAGACCCAGTACTTC.

This clone has a single count. The chain uses TRBV6-5 and TRBJ1-1; TRBD1 agrees at 7 bases. The germline V gene encodes CDR1 MNHEY and CDR2 SVGAGI. With V trimmed by 8 bases and J by 4 bases, 7 bases remained unmatched. This CDR3 has 13 amino acids. The CDR3 here is CASYTGVSTEAFF. The CDR3, as DNA: TGTGCCAGCTATACAGGGGTCAGCACTGAAGCTTTCTTT.

CDR3 sequence (DNA): TGTGCCAGCAGACAAGGCCCGGGGGGGCCGAACACCGGGGAGCTGTTTTTT. This sequence encodes CASRQGPGGPNTGELFF. The rearrangement uses TRBV7-3 and TRBJ2-2, with 8 bases that match TRBD2. With V trimmed by 6 bases and J by 0 bases, 9 bases remained unmatched. Germline CDR1 is SGHTA and CDR2 is FQGTGA. The CDR3 extends over 17 amino acids. The full variable domain, in which reference TRBV7-3 and TRBJ2-2 provide the parts outside the CDR3, is GAGVSQTPSNKVTEKGKYVELRCDPISGHTALYWYRQSLGQGPEFLIYFQGTGAADDSGLPNDRFFAVRPEGSVSTLKIQRTERGDSAVYLCASRQGPGGPNTGELFFGEGSRLTVL.

V is TRBV11-3 and J is TRBJ2-2, with D possibly matching TRBD2 (5 bases). The germline CDR1 and CDR2 sequences are SGHNT and YENEEA. With 3 bases removed from V and 0 bases from J, the gap between germline ends came to 8 bases. The CDR3 is 15 amino acids. The CDR3 nucleotides are TGTGCCAGCAGCTTCGGACTCGCGAACACCGGGGAGCTGTTTTTT. Protein: CASSFGLANTGELFF. Full variable domain (rest looked up from reference TRBV11-3 and TRBJ2-2): EAGVVQSPRYKIIEKKQPVAFWCNPISGHNTLYWYLQNLGQGPELLIRYENEEAVDDSQLPKDRFSAERLKGVDSTLKIQPAELGDSAVYLCASSFGLANTGELFFGEGSRLTVL.

This clone occurred once. J is TRBJ1-1 and V is TRBV20-1; D remains unclear. CDR3 size: 11 residues. Germline V gives CDR1 DFQATT, CDR2 SNEGSKA (reference sequence). V lost 3 bases to trimming and J lost 6 bases, with 8 bases between them. The CDR3 spells CSASGHPEAFF. In DNA, the CDR3 is TGCAGTGCTAGTGGGCACCCTGAAGCTTTCTTT.

This clone was seen only a few times. This rearrangement joins TRBV2 to TRBJ1-1; 11 bases map to TRBD1. The germline CDR1 and CDR2 sequences are SNHLY and FYNNEI. Trimming took 8 bases from V and 0 from J; bases not matched to a gene: 5. This CDR3 spans 15 amino acids. The CDR3: CASRDRGYLNTEAFF. The CDR3, as DNA: TGTGCCAGCCGGGACAGGGGGTATTTGAACACTGAAGCTTTCTTT.

The chain couples TRBV5-1 to TRBJ1-2, with D perhaps TRBD1 (6 bases). Trimming pared 5 bases from V and 8 bases from J, leaving 10 bases between. The CDR3 length is 11 residues. The germline V gene encodes CDR1 SGHRS and CDR2 YFSETQ. This CDR3 is CASRLTGGYTF. CDR3 nucleotides: TGCGCCAGCAGATTGACAGGAGGCTACACCTTC.

This clone was counted a few times. This rearrangement joins TRBV20-1 to TRBJ1-6, with D perhaps matching TRBD1 (6 bases). The germline CDR1 and CDR2 sequences are DFQATT and SNEGSKA (reference sequence). The length of the CDR3 is 14 residues. Trimming took off 3 bases at V and 7 bases at J, with 13 bases between the two ends. The CDR3 loop reads CSASSGTPNSPLHF. DNA of the CDR3: TGCAGTGCTAGTTCCGGGACACCGAATTCACCCCTCCACTTT.

This chain joins TRBV19 and TRBJ2-3, with TRBD2 identical over 9 bases. This CDR3 contains 17 residues. V trimming: 0 bases; J trimming: 5 bases; junction bases outside the gene matches: 9. Germline V lookup: CDR1 LNHDA, CDR2 SQIVND (reference sequence). CDR3 amino acids: CASSIDRAGGLEDTQYF. CDR3 DNA: TGTGCCAGTAGTATAGATCGCGCGGGGGGGCTTGAAGATACGCAGTATTTT.

This chain joins TRBV7-2 and TRBJ2-3; no clear D. This CDR3 contains 15 residues. V lost 1 base and J 2 bases, leaving 10 bases between the germline ends. Germline-derived CDR1 and CDR2 are SGHTA and FQGNSA. CDR3 residues: CASSLGQIYTDTQYF. The DNA of the CDR3 is TGTGCCAGCAGCTTAGGGCAGATATACACAGATACGCAGTATTTT.